The clone carrying this T cell receptor (beta chain) has just one count. This specimen comes from a study of blood T cell repertoires in COVID-19. Clones were sequenced by immunoSEQ multiplex PCR, and TCRdb holds only the in-frame ones, with some missing. The sample shows over 80,000 clones, under 80% of them seen only once. This clonotype was obtained from a man aged 65 to 85 with COVID-19, enrolled during active disease. The specimen was peripheral blood.

CDR3 nucleotide sequence: TGTGCCAGTCGAGGAGCCTTAGAGCAGTACTTC. Amino acids: CASRGALEQYF. The chain recombines TRBV19 with TRBJ2-7, with D uncertain. Germline V gene data show CDR1 as LNHDA and CDR2 as SQIVND (reference sequence). V dropped 8 bases and J dropped 7 bases, with 12 bases sitting between them. The CDR3 has 11 amino acids.